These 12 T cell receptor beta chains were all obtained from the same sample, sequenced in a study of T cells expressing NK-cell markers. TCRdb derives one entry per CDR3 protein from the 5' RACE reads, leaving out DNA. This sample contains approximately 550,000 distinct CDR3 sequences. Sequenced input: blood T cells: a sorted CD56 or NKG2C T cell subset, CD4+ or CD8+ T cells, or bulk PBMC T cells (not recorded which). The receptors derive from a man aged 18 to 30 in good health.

This CDR3 reads CASSFTGVAVSTDTQYF. The genes are TRBV12-3 or TRBV12-4 and TRBJ2-3; there is no DNA to check the TCRdb D call of TRBD1. The CDR3 extends over 17 amino acids.

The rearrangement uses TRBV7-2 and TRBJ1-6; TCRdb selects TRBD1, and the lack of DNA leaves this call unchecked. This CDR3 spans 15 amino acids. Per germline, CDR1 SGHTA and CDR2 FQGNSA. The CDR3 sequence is CASSLKRGGNSPLHF.

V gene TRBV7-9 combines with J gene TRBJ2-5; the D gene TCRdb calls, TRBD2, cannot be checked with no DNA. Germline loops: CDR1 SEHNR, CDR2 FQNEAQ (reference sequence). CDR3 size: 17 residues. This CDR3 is CASSLASRGSYQETQYF.

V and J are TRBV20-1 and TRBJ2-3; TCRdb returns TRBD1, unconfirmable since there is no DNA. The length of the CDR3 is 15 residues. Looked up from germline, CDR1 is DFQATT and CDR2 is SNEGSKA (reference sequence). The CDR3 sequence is CSAILRDKSALAQYF.

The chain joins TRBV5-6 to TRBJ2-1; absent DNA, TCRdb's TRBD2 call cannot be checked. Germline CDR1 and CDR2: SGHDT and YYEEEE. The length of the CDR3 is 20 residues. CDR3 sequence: CASSPAWTGSGLAGPGEQFF. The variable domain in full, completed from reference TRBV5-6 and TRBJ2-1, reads DAGVTQSPTHLIKTRGQQVTLRCSPKSGHDTVSWYQQALGQGPQFIFQYYEEEERQRGNFPDRFSGHQFPNYSSELNVNALLLGDSALYLCASSPAWTGSGLAGPGEQFFGPGTRLTVL.

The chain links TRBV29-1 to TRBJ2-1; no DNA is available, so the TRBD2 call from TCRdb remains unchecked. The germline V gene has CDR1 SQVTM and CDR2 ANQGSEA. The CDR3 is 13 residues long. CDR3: CSVVAGAGNEQFF.

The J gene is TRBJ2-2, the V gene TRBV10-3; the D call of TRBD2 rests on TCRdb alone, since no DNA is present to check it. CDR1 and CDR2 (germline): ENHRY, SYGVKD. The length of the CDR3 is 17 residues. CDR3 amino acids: CAISESAGGRNTGELFF.

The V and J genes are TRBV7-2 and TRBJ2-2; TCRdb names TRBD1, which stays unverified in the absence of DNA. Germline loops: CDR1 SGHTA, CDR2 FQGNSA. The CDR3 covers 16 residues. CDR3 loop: CASSLPQGATTGELFF.

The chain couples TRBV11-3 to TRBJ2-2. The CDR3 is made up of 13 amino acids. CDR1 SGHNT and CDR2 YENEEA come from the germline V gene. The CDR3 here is CASSLVDDGELFF.

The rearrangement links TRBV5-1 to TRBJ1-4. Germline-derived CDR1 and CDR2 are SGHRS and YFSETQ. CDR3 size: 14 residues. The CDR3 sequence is CASSLIGGGEKLFF.

The CDR3 reads CASSSRDNKNIQYF. The gene calls are TRBV28 and TRBJ2-4; TCRdb gives TRBD1 as the D gene, but with no DNA this cannot be confirmed. CDR1 and CDR2 from the germline V gene are MDHEN and SYDVKM. This CDR3 comprises 14 residues.

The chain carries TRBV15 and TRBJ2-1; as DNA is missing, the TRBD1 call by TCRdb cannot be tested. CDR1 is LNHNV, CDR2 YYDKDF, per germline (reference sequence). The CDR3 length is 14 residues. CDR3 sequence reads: CATTRDRAYNEQFF.